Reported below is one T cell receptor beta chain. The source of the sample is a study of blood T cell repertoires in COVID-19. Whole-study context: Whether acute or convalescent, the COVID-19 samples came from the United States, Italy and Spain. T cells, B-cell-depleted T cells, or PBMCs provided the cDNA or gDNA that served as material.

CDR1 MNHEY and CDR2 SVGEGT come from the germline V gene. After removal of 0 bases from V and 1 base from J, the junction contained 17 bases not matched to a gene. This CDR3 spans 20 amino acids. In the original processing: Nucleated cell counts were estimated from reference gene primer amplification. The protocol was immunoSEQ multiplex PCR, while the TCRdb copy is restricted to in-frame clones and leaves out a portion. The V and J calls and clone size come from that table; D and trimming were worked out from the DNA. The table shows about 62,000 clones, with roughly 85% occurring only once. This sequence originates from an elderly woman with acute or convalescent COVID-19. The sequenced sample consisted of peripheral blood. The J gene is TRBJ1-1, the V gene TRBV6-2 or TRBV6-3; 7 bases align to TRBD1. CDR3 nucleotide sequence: TGTGCCAGCAGTTACTCGAAGGGAAGGGGGCACCGGGGAGCGAACACTGAAGCTTTCTTT. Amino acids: CASSYSKGRGHRGANTEAFF.